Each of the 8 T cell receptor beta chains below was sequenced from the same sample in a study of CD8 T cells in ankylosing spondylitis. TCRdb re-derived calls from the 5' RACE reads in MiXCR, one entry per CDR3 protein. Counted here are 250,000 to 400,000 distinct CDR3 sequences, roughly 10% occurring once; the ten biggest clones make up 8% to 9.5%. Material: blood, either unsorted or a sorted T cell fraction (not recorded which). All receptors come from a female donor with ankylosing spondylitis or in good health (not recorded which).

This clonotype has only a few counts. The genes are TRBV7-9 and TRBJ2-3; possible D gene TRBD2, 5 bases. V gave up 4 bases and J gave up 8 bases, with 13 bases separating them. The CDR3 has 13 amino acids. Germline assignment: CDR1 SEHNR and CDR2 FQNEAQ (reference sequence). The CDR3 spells CASSSGIFGTQYF. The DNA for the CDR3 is TGTGCCAGCAGCTCGGGAATCTTCGGTACGCAGTATTTT.

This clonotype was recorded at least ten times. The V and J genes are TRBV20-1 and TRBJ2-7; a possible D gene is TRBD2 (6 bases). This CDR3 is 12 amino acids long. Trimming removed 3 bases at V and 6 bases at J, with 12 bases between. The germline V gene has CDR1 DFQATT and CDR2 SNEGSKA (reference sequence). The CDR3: CSARPQGLEQYF. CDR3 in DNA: TGCAGTGCTAGGCCGCAGGGACTCGAGCAGTACTTC.

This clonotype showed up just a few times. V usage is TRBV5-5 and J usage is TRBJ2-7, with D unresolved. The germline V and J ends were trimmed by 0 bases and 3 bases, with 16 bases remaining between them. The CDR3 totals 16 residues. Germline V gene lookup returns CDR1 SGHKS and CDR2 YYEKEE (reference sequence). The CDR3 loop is CASSLGPPGAYYEQYF. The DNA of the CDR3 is TGTGCCAGCAGCTTGGGACCCCCAGGAGCCTACTACGAGCAGTACTTC.

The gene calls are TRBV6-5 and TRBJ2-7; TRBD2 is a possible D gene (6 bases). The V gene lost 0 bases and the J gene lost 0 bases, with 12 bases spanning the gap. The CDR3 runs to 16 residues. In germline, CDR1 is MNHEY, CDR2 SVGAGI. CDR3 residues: CASSYSSISGSYEQYF. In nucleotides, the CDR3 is TGTGCCAGCAGTTACTCGAGTATTAGCGGCTCCTACGAGCAGTACTTC.

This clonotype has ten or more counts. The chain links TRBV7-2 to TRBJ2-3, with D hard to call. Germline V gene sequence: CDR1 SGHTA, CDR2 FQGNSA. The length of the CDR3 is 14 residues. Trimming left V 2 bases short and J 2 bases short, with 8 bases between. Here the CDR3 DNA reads TGTGCCAGCAGCTTAAGATCAACCACAGATACGCAGTATTTT. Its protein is CASSLRSTTDTQYF. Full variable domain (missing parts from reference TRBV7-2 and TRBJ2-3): GAGVSQSPSNKVTEKGKDVELRCDPISGHTALYWYRQSLGQGLEFLIYFQGNSAPDKSGLPSDRFSAERTGGSVSTLTIQRTQQEDSAVYLCASSLRSTTDTQYFGPGTRLTVL.

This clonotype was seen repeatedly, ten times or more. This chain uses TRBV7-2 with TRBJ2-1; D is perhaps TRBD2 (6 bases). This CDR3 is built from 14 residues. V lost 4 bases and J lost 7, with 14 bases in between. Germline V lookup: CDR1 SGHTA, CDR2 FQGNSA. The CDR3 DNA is TGTGCCAGCAGCTGGGGACTGCGGTCGAATGAGCAGTTCTTC. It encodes CASSWGLRSNEQFF. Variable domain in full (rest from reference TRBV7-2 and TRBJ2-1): GAGVSQSPSNKVTEKGKDVELRCDPISGHTALYWYRQSLGQGLEFLIYFQGNSAPDKSGLPSDRFSAERTGGSVSTLTIQRTQQEDSAVYLCASSWGLRSNEQFFGPGTRLTVL.

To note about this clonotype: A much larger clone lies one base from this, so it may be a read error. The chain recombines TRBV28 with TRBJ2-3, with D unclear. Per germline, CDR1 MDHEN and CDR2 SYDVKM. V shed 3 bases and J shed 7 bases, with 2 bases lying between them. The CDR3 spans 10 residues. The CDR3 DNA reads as TGTGCCAGCAGTTTCAATACGCAGTATTTT. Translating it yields CASSFNTQYF.

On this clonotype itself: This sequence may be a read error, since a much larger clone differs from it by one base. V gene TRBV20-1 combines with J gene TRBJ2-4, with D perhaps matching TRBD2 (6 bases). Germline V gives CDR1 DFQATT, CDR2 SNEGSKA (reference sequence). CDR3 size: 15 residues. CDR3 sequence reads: CSARPPGVVKHIQYF. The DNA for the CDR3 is TGCAGTGCTAGACCCCCGGGAGTTGTCAAACACATTCAGTACTTC.